Below, 14 T cell receptor beta chains from the same sample are listed, as sequenced in a study of blood T cells in healthy people across ages. A J-beta primer mix and a sample-barcoded 5' primer were used in a second PCR of about 7 to 12 cycles. One entry per CDR3 protein results from TCRdb running MiXCR on the 5' RACE reads. The sample lists roughly 2 million distinct CDR3 sequences, roughly 50% occurring once. What was sequenced was blood. These receptors were obtained from a woman in her 40s in good health.

The V and J genes are TRBV7-9 and TRBJ1-4; weak D call: TRBD1 (6 bases). Trimming removed 3 bases at V and 2 bases at J, with 16 bases between. CDR3 length: 17 residues. Per the germline V gene, CDR1 is SEHNR and CDR2 is FQNEAQ (reference sequence). CDR3 sequence (DNA): TGTGCCAGCAGCTTCCGTACAGGGACAAGCACTAATGAAAAACTGTTTTTT. This codes for CASSFRTGTSTNEKLFF.

The chain employs TRBV20-1 and TRBJ2-5; possible D gene TRBD1, 6 bases. CDR3 size: 15 residues. CDR1 is DFQATT, CDR2 SNEGSKA, per germline (reference sequence). Between the trimmed V and J ends, which lost 4 bases and 0 bases, there was a span of 15 bases. CDR3 residues: CSATRPTGYQETQYF. CDR3 nucleotides: TGCAGTGCTACCCGCCCGACAGGTTACCAAGAGACCCAGTACTTC.

This clonotype was counted once. V usage is TRBV6-2 or TRBV6-3 and J usage is TRBJ1-1; D might be TRBD1 (6 bases). The CDR3 runs to 13 residues. V was shortened by 7 bases and J by 4 bases, with 13 bases between the two germline ends. Germline loops: CDR1 MNHEY, CDR2 SVGEGT. CDR3 residues: CASKPQGSTEAFF. CDR3 nucleotide sequence: TGTGCCAGCAAACCCCAGGGGAGCACTGAAGCTTTCTTT.

The chain is built from TRBV14 and TRBJ2-1; D is perhaps TRBD2 (7 bases). Per the germline V gene, CDR1 is SGHDN and CDR2 is FVKESK. The CDR3 length is 17 residues. Trimming removed 2 bases from V and 6 bases from J, with 20 bases in between. The CDR3 loop reads CASSQIPRGGEVNEQFF. The CDR3 DNA is TGTGCCAGCAGCCAAATACCGAGGGGGGGGGAGGTCAATGAGCAGTTCTTC.

J is TRBJ2-1 and V is TRBV14; D call uncertain. V was clipped by 1 base and J by 0 bases, with 10 bases between them. CDR3 size: 16 residues. Germline values: CDR1 SGHDN, CDR2 FVKESK. The CDR3 sequence: CASSQGLHSSYNEQFF. The CDR3 DNA reads as TGTGCCAGCAGCCAAGGGCTCCATAGCTCCTACAATGAGCAGTTCTTC.

The rearrangement joins TRBV20-1 to TRBJ2-1; TRBD2 agrees at 8 bases. In germline, CDR1 is DFQATT, CDR2 SNEGSKA (reference sequence). The V and J ends lost 3 bases and 5 bases, in that order; junction bases with no gene match: 9. The CDR3 covers 15 residues. In DNA, the CDR3 is TGCAGTGCTAGTGGCGGTAGCGGGGTAAACAATGAGCAGTTCTTC. Amino acids: CSASGGSGVNNEQFF.

This chain connects TRBV6-6 to TRBJ2-5; D call uncertain. The CDR3 has 13 amino acids. The ends were cut back, 0 bases at V and 3 bases at J, with 5 bases in the middle. Germline CDR1 and CDR2: MNHNY and SVGAGI (reference sequence). Here the CDR3 DNA reads TGTGCCAGCAGTTACTCCAAGGAAGAGACCCAGTACTTC. Protein: CASSYSKEETQYF.

This clonotype was picked up many times. CDR3 sequence: CASSADYLNYGYTF. DNA of the CDR3: TGTGCCAGCAGCGCGGACTACCTTAACTATGGCTACACCTTC. The chain couples TRBV9 to TRBJ1-2, with D uncertain. Germline CDR1 reads SGDLS; CDR2 reads YYNGEE. The CDR3 extends over 14 amino acids. Trimming took 3 bases from V and 1 from J, leaving 10 bases between them.

This clonotype was detected only a few times. This chain joins TRBV5-4 and TRBJ2-6, with TRBD1 as a possible D gene (5 bases). The CDR3 covers 17 residues. V was trimmed by 2 bases and J by 2 bases, leaving 14 bases between them. CDR1 is SGHNT and CDR2 is YYREEE in the germline V gene (reference sequence). CDR3 in DNA: TGTGCCAGCAGCTTTCCTCTGGGGCCCGCTGGGGCCAACGTCCTGACTTTC. The encoded protein is CASSFPLGPAGANVLTF.

This clonotype has ten or more counts. This rearrangement joins TRBV7-2 to TRBJ2-7; D remains unclear. The CDR3 sequence is 13 residues long. V lost 4 bases, J lost 4 bases, and 11 bases lay in between. Per the germline V gene, CDR1 is SGHTA and CDR2 is FQGNSA. The CDR3 loop is CASSSRYTYEQYF. The CDR3 DNA follows: TGTGCCAGCAGCTCTAGATATACTTACGAGCAGTACTTC.

This chain links TRBV5-1 with TRBJ1-2; no clear D gene. Trimming shortened V by 3 bases and J by 2 bases, and 14 bases separated the two germline ends. The CDR3 extends over 15 amino acids. CDR1 is SGHRS and CDR2 is YFSETQ in the germline V gene. CDR3 residues: CASSSSGSQNYGYTF. Here the CDR3 DNA reads TGCGCCAGCAGCTCGTCGGGCTCACAGAACTATGGCTACACCTTC.

J is TRBJ2-4 and V is TRBV12-3 or TRBV12-4, with D possibly being TRBD2 (5 bases). CDR3 length: 14 residues. Trimming removed 8 bases at V and 3 bases at J, with 14 bases between. The CDR3 loop reads CASWAGGDKNIQYF. The CDR3 nucleotides read TGTGCCAGCTGGGCGGGCGGTGACAAAAACATTCAGTACTTC.

The J gene is TRBJ2-4, the V gene TRBV28; TRBD1 agrees at 8 bases. The J call may be faulty, since TRBJ2-7 better matches the DNA end. Per the germline V gene, CDR1 is MDHEN and CDR2 is SYDVKM. The CDR3 loop spans 15 amino acids. The CDR3 region is CASSPGGAKLREQYF. CDR3 DNA sequence: TGTGCCAGCAGCCCAGGGGGCGCAAAACTCCGCGAGCAGTACTTC.

Note on this clonotype: Mismatch with germline at one junction end may stem from a read error. This chain links TRBV7-2 with TRBJ2-7; 9 bases match TRBD1. CDR1 and CDR2 (germline): SGHTA, FQGNSA. This CDR3 has 15 residues. CDR3 in DNA: TGTGCCAGCAGTTTAGACAGGGGGGGGACCTACGAGCAGTACTTC. As protein: CASSLDRGGTYEQYF.